The 30 T cell receptor beta chains below all came from one sample that was sequenced in a study of T cell changes during pregnancy in multiple sclerosis. TCRdb's table, derived via immunoSEQ multiplex PCR, lists solely in-frame clones and lacks some. The sample lists approximately 100,000 clones, about 93% occurring once. This sample comprised peripheral blood, obtained in the first trimester of pregnancy. The receptors come from a female donor with multiple sclerosis, enrolled in a pregnancy study.

This chain joins TRBV9 and TRBJ2-3; TRBD2 agrees at 10 bases. The CDR3 length is 18 residues. Germline V gene lookup returns CDR1 SGDLS and CDR2 YYNGEE. With V trimmed by 1 base and J by 0 bases, 8 bases remained unmatched. The CDR3 DNA sequence: TGTGCCAGCAGCGTATGGCCAGCGGGGGGGGGAAGCACAGATACGCAGTATTTT. Amino acids: CASSVWPAGGGSTDTQYF.

CDR3 sequence: CASSQSKAGGLTGELFF. The CDR3 DNA sequence: TGTGCCAGCAGCCAGTCCAAAGCCGGCGGACTCACCGGGGAGCTGTTTTTT. This chain links TRBV14 with TRBJ2-2; D perhaps matches TRBD2 (5 bases). Germline V gene sequence: CDR1 SGHDN, CDR2 FVKESK. V was trimmed by 3 bases and J by 4 bases, leaving 18 bases between them. The CDR3 sequence is 17 residues long.

This clone was observed a single time. The chain recombines TRBV7-8 with TRBJ2-7; tentative D call: TRBD1 (5 bases). CDR3 length equals 14 residues. Germline lookup yields CDR1 SGHVS and CDR2 FQNEAQ. V lost 0 bases and J 1 base, leaving 7 bases between the germline ends. CDR3 loop: CASSLAQESYEQYF. CDR3 DNA sequence: TGTGCCAGCAGCTTAGCACAGGAATCCTACGAGCAGTACTTC.

Comment on this clone: At one of its ends the junction is not consistent with the germline gene, which may arise from a read error. The CDR3 bases are TGCGCCAGCAGCCTAGGGGGACTAGCGGGGGACATTTCTTTT. Its protein product is CASSLGGLAGDISF. V gene TRBV5-1 combines with J gene TRBJ2-3; 14 positions match TRBD2. The CDR3 length is 14 residues. Germline loops: CDR1 SGHRS, CDR2 YFSETQ.

This clone was seen once. CDR3 in amino acids: CASSFLADGNGYTF. In DNA, the CDR3 is TGTGCCAGCAGCTTTCTTGCCGACGGGAATGGCTACACCTTC. V is TRBV5-5 and J is TRBJ1-2; no definite D call. CDR1 SGHKS and CDR2 YYEKEE come from the germline V gene (reference sequence). This CDR3 contains 14 residues. Trimming took off 2 bases at V and 6 bases at J, with 14 bases between the two ends.

Worth noting for this clone: The sample carries other DNA sequences with the same CDR3. The rearrangement joins TRBV20-1 to TRBJ2-5; TRBD1 agrees at 7 bases. Germline CDR1 and CDR2: DFQATT and SNEGSKA (reference sequence). This CDR3 is built from 11 residues. The trim removed 6 bases at V and 4 bases at J, leaving 2 bases unmatched. CDR3 nucleotides: TGCAGTGCCAGGACAGGAGAGACCCAGTACTTC. It yields the protein CSARTGETQYF.

This clone was recorded only once. This chain joins TRBV29-1 and TRBJ2-1; 7 bases are shared with TRBD1. Germline trimming cut 6 bases from V and 2 bases from J; bases unmatched to any gene: 7. This CDR3 region has 14 residues. CDR1 is SQVTM, CDR2 ANQGSEA, per germline. The CDR3 here is CSVPGQVTYNEQFF. The CDR3 bases are TGCAGCGTCCCTGGACAGGTTACCTACAATGAGCAGTTCTTC.

The J gene is TRBJ1-5, the V gene TRBV18; D unclear. In germline, CDR1 is KGHSH, CDR2 LQKENI. With 8 bases removed from V and 9 bases from J, the gap between germline ends came to 14 bases. The CDR3 runs to 12 residues. This chain's CDR3 is CASATDVSPQHF. The CDR3 nucleotides are TGTGCCAGCGCCACAGACGTCTCGCCCCAGCATTTT.

The chain combines TRBV5-1 with TRBJ2-7; the match to TRBD2 covers 9 bases. The CDR3 totals 15 residues. With V trimmed by 0 bases and J by 3 bases, 4 bases remained unmatched. Per germline, CDR1 SGHRS and CDR2 YFSETQ. The CDR3 protein is CASSLETSGRYEQYF. The CDR3 DNA reads as TGCGCCAGCAGCTTGGAAACTAGCGGGCGCTACGAGCAGTACTTC.

The rearrangement uses TRBV7-9 and TRBJ1-2; TRBD1 matches 12 bases. V trimming: 5 bases; J trimming: 7 bases; junction bases outside the gene matches: 5. This CDR3 comprises 14 residues. Germline values: CDR1 SEHNR, CDR2 FQNEAQ (reference sequence). The CDR3 loop reads CASSPGQGAVGYTF. As DNA, the CDR3 is TGTGCCAGCAGCCCGGGACAGGGGGCAGTTGGCTACACCTTC.

This clone was picked up one time. The rearrangement uses TRBV9 and TRBJ1-6; D is unresolved. Germline V lookup: CDR1 SGDLS, CDR2 YYNGEE. CDR3 length: 15 amino acids. V lost 0 bases and J lost 5, with 9 bases in between. CDR3 loop: CASSVDTENNSPLHF. The CDR3 nucleotides are TGTGCCAGCAGCGTAGACACAGAGAATAATTCACCCCTCCACTTT.

The chain is built from TRBV9 and TRBJ2-3; 7 bases are shared with TRBD1. The CDR3 is made up of 14 amino acids. From germline, CDR1 is SGDLS and CDR2 YYNGEE. Losses at the gene ends were 0 bases for V and 5 bases for J; bases not matched to a gene: 3. This CDR3 is CASSVGQGVDTQYF. Here the CDR3 DNA reads TGTGCCAGCAGCGTAGGCCAGGGGGTAGATACGCAGTATTTT.

The chain joins TRBV2 to TRBJ2-3, with D maybe TRBD1 (5 bases). This CDR3 is 17 amino acids long. Looked up from germline, CDR1 is SNHLY and CDR2 is FYNNEI. V gave up 7 bases and J gave up 0 bases, with 20 bases separating them. The CDR3 sequence: CASTFRQKPSSTDTQYF. The CDR3 DNA reads as TGTGCCAGCACCTTCAGACAGAAACCGTCTAGCACAGATACGCAGTATTTT.

The chain is built from TRBV2 and TRBJ2-1, with a possible D match to TRBD1 (5 bases). Trimming stripped 3 bases from V and 1 base from J, with 10 bases between. Per the germline V gene, CDR1 is SNHLY and CDR2 is FYNNEI. The CDR3 covers 15 residues. CDR3 sequence (DNA): TGTGCCAGCAGTGACAGGGCAGGTTCCTACAATGAGCAGTTCTTC. Protein product: CASSDRAGSYNEQFF. Full variable domain (outside the CDR3, taken from reference TRBV2 and TRBJ2-1): EPEVTQTPSHQVTQMGQEVILRCVPISNHLYFYWYRQILGQKVEFLVSFYNNEISEKSEIFDDQFSVERPDGSNFTLKIRSTKLEDSAMYFCASSDRAGSYNEQFFGPGTRLTVL.

The chain joins TRBV9 to TRBJ1-1; tentatively, D is TRBD1 (5 bases). CDR3 length equals 15 residues. CDR1 is SGDLS, CDR2 YYNGEE, per germline. The V end lost 0 bases, the J end lost 3 bases, and 12 bases lay between the germline ends. This CDR3 is CASSVVQGADTEAFF. The CDR3 DNA reads as TGTGCCAGCAGCGTAGTTCAGGGCGCAGACACTGAAGCTTTCTTT.

This chain uses TRBV10-3 with TRBJ1-4; D not resolved. The CDR3 contains 13 residues. V lost 10 bases and J 7 bases, leaving 16 bases between the germline ends. Germline V lookup: CDR1 ENHRY, CDR2 SYGVKD. CDR3 protein: CASEAGKGEKLFF. The CDR3 region has the DNA TGTGCCAGCGAAGCGGGCAAGGGTGAAAAACTGTTTTTT.

The rearrangement uses TRBV27 and TRBJ2-7; weak D call: TRBD1 (5 bases). V was trimmed by 6 bases and J by 6 bases, leaving 15 bases between them. In germline, CDR1 is MNHEY, CDR2 SMNVEV (reference sequence). The CDR3 is 13 amino acids. Here the CDR3 reads CASRGQGTAEQYF. The CDR3 coding sequence is TGTGCCAGCAGAGGGCAGGGTACCGCCGAGCAGTACTTC.

The V gene is TRBV5-1, the J gene TRBJ2-5, with 7 bases that match TRBD2. Germline-derived CDR1 and CDR2 are SGHRS and YFSETQ. The V segment lost 3 bases and the J segment 2 bases; nucleotides outside the gene matches: 10. This CDR3 is built from 16 residues. Written as DNA, the CDR3 is TGCGCCAGCAGCTCTATACCGGGACTACCTCAAGAGACCCAGTACTTC. It yields the protein CASSSIPGLPQETQYF.

The chain uses TRBV5-1 and TRBJ2-2; 7 bases line up with TRBD1. The CDR3 consists of 15 residues. Looked up from germline, CDR1 is SGHRS and CDR2 is YFSETQ. The J segment lost 5 bases and the V segment lost 0 bases, leaving 4 bases of the junction unmatched. The CDR3 nucleotides are TGCGCCAGCAGCTTGGGACAGGGTTTTACCGGGGAGCTGTTTTTT. Its translation is CASSLGQGFTGELFF.

The gene calls are TRBV19 and TRBJ2-3; possibly TRBD2 for D (5 bases). Trimming shortened V by 2 bases and J by 6 bases, and 9 bases separated the two germline ends. The CDR3 has 13 amino acids. Germline lookup yields CDR1 LNHDA and CDR2 SQIVND (reference sequence). CDR3 sequence: CASSILRGDTQYF. CDR3 nucleotide sequence: TGTGCCAGTAGTATACTCAGAGGGGATACGCAGTATTTT.

This clone was counted only a few times. J is TRBJ2-1 and V is TRBV9; D is perhaps TRBD2 (6 bases). V lost 5 bases and J lost 13, with 37 bases in between. CDR3 length: 19 amino acids. CDR1 is SGDLS, CDR2 YYNGEE, per germline. The CDR3 spells CASSEPGLASTMSSSPQFF. CDR3 coding DNA: TGTGCCAGCAGTGAACCGGGACTTGCCTCGACAATGAGCAGTTCCCCTCAGTTCTTC.

This rearrangement joins TRBV6-1 to TRBJ2-3; 13 bases line up with TRBD2. The V and J ends lost 2 bases and 0 bases, in that order; junction bases with no gene match: 8. The CDR3 runs 19 residues. CDR1 and CDR2 from the germline V gene are MNHNS and SASEGT. DNA of the CDR3: TGTGCCAGCAGTGAAACTAGCGGGGGGGTTGTTAGTAGCACAGATACGCAGTATTTT. Its protein is CASSETSGGVVSSTDTQYF.

The chain joins TRBV7-2 to TRBJ1-6, with D tentatively TRBD1 (6 bases). Germline V gene sequence: CDR1 SGHTA, CDR2 FQGNSA. V shed 5 bases and J shed 12 bases, with 20 bases lying between them. This CDR3 has 15 amino acids. The CDR3 nucleotides read TGTGCCAGCAGCCCGTTCCCAGGGGCCGATCTACCCCTCCACTTT. It specifies CASSPFPGADLPLHF.

The CDR3 bases are TGCAGTGCTACCCCCACTACTGAAGCTTTCTTT. Translation: CSATPTTEAFF. This chain joins TRBV20-1 and TRBJ1-1, with unresolved D. Trimming shortened V by 4 bases and J by 5 bases, and 8 bases separated the two germline ends. The CDR3 loop spans 11 amino acids. Germline V gene lookup returns CDR1 DFQATT and CDR2 SNEGSKA (reference sequence).

The V and J genes are TRBV29-1 and TRBJ1-4; tentative D call: TRBD1 (5 bases). Looked up from germline, CDR1 is SQVTM and CDR2 is ANQGSEA. The CDR3 is 13 residues long. With 4 bases removed from V and 4 bases from J, the gap between germline ends came to 10 bases. The chain's CDR3 is CSVGGGVNEKLFF. The CDR3 region has the DNA TGCAGCGTTGGTGGAGGGGTTAATGAAAAACTGTTTTTT.

The chain carries TRBV7-8 and TRBJ2-2; D possibly corresponds to TRBD2 (5 bases). The V end was cut by 1 base, the J end by 6 bases, with 15 bases between. Germline V gene data show CDR1 as SGHVS and CDR2 as FQNEAQ. CDR3 length: 16 amino acids. DNA for the CDR3: TGTGCCAGCAGCTTAGTCGGGATAATAAACGCCGGGGAGCTGTTTTTT. It encodes CASSLVGIINAGELFF.

The chain recombines TRBV20-1 with TRBJ1-2; TRBD1 is a possible D gene (6 bases). This CDR3 contains 11 residues. Germline lookup yields CDR1 DFQATT and CDR2 SNEGSKA (reference sequence). V was shortened by 6 bases and J by 8 bases, with 13 bases between the two germline ends. CDR3 in amino acids: CSAVRGSGYTF. In nucleotides, the CDR3 is TGCAGTGCAGTAAGGGGGAGCGGCTACACCTTC.

The chain is built from TRBV12-5 and TRBJ1-6; no clear D. The CDR3 covers 17 residues. Trimming shortened V by 1 base and J by 0 bases, and 10 bases separated the two germline ends. CDR1 is LGHNT, CDR2 FRNRAP, per germline. The CDR3 spells CASGLDITSSYNSPLHF. CDR3 nucleotides: TGTGCTAGTGGTTTGGATATCACGAGCTCCTATAATTCACCCCTCCACTTT.

This clone came up a few times. The CDR3 sequence: CASSRNGQGNSPLHF. The CDR3 DNA reads as TGTGCCAGCAGCCGAAATGGACAGGGGAATTCACCCCTCCACTTT. The rearrangement links TRBV11-1 to TRBJ1-6; 9 bases line up with TRBD1. V was pared by 5 bases and J by 7 bases, with 6 bases of the junction left unmatched. Germline loops: CDR1 SGHAT, CDR2 FQDESV (reference sequence). The CDR3 length is 15 residues.

The chain uses TRBV7-9 and TRBJ2-3; D might be TRBD1 (5 bases). V was clipped by 8 bases and J by 4 bases, with 13 bases between them. Germline V CDR1 and CDR2: SEHNR, FQNEAQ (reference sequence). The CDR3 covers 13 residues. The CDR3 reads CASVGRVADTQYF. CDR3 coding DNA: TGTGCCAGCGTGGGGCGAGTGGCAGATACGCAGTATTTT. Full variable domain (remainder filled in from reference TRBV7-9 and TRBJ2-3): DTGVSQNPRHKITKRGQNVTFRCDPISEHNRLYWYRQTLGQGPEFLTYFQNEAQLEKSRLLSDRFSAERPKGSFSTLEIQRTEQGDSAMYLCASVGRVADTQYFGPGTRLTVL.